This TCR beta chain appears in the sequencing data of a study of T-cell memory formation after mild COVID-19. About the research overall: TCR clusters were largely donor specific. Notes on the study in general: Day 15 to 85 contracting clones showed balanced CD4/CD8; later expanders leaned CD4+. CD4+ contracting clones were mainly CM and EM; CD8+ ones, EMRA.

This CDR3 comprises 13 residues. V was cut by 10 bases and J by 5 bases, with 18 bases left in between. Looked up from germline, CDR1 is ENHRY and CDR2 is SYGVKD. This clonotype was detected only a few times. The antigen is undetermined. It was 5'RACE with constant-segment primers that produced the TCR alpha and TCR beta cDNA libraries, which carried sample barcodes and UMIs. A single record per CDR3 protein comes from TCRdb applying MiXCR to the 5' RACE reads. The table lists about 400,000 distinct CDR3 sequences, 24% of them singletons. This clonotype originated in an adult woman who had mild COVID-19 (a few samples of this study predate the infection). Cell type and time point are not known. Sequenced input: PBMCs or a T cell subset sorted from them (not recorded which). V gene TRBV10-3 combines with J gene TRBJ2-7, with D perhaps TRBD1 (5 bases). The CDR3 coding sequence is TGTGCCACATCGGCTGACAGTCGTAACGAGCAGTACTTC. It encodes CATSADSRNEQYF.